This is a list of T cell receptor beta chains from one sample in a study of long-term antiretroviral therapy in people with HIV. Sequencing was performed with immunoSEQ multiplex PCR; in TCRdb, only in-frame clones are kept and a portion is missing. The sample carries 23,000 or so clones, roughly four fifths recorded once. Sequenced material: unsorted PBMCs, taken 0.4 years after starting antiretroviral therapy. These receptor sequences come from a man between 45 and 60 years old with HIV. CDR3s include the opening cysteine and the closing phenylalanine or tryptophan. The D gene is left open where the match is weak.

d_call: -
v_call: TRBV9
cdr3_length: 17
cdr3_aa: CASSPHSRGDSGNTIYF

d_call: -
v_call: TRBV7-9
cdr3_length: 16
cdr3_aa: CASSFVSTVPGYEQYF

d_call: TRBD1
v_call: TRBV5-6
cdr3_length: 15
cdr3_aa: CASSAPTGLAGELFF

d_call: -
v_call: TRBV11-2
cdr3_length: 15
cdr3_aa: CASSGPQDVKNIQYF

d_call: -
v_call: TRBV19
cdr3_length: 13
cdr3_aa: CASSIRNTDTQYF

d_call: -
v_call: TRBV6-6
cdr3_length: 15
cdr3_aa: CASSPLRDARSPLHF

d_call: -
v_call: TRBV11-2
cdr3_length: 16
cdr3_aa: CASSLDLSGRASPLHF

d_call: -
v_call: TRBV5-1
cdr3_length: 17
cdr3_aa: CASSSPPSGGTINEQFF

d_call: -
v_call: TRBV27
cdr3_length: 16
cdr3_aa: CASSIKGPGDGYEQYF

d_call: -
v_call: TRBV19
cdr3_length: 15
cdr3_aa: CASSTPGSWTGELFF

d_call: -
v_call: TRBV4-1
cdr3_length: 13
cdr3_aa: CASSQDPITEAFF

d_call: TRBD1
v_call: TRBV30
cdr3_length: 17
cdr3_aa: CAWTSGQGLKISEKLFF

d_call: -
v_call: TRBV28
cdr3_length: 14
cdr3_aa: CASTGLPVIYGYTF

d_call: -
v_call: TRBV19
cdr3_length: 16
cdr3_aa: CASSIPREARTGELFF

d_call: -
v_call: TRBV5-1
cdr3_length: 15
cdr3_aa: CASSGSGLNFYEQYF

d_call: -
v_call: TRBV6-5
cdr3_length: 14
cdr3_aa: CASRMGWSNNEQFF

d_call: -
v_call: TRBV4-1
cdr3_length: 14
cdr3_aa: CASSQGVGVQPQHF

d_call: -
v_call: TRBV27
cdr3_length: 13
cdr3_aa: CASSLDSNNEQFF

d_call: -
v_call: TRBV28
cdr3_length: 12
cdr3_aa: CASSFRQPPLHF

d_call: TRBD1
v_call: TRBV2
cdr3_length: 13
cdr3_aa: CASSAGTDYGYTF

d_call: -
v_call: TRBV5-1
cdr3_length: 15
cdr3_aa: CASSFARGANEKLFF

d_call: TRBD1
v_call: TRBV7-9
cdr3_length: 15
cdr3_aa: CASSLRQGTYNEQFF

d_call: TRBD1
v_call: TRBV9
cdr3_length: 16
cdr3_aa: CASSFRDRDYNYGYTF

d_call: TRBD1
v_call: TRBV7-8
cdr3_length: 15
cdr3_aa: CASSLAAGQGEGYTF

d_call: -
v_call: TRBV7-2
cdr3_length: 15
cdr3_aa: CASSLDILGTGELFF

d_call: -
v_call: TRBV5-1
cdr3_length: 11
cdr3_aa: CASSENYEQYF

d_call: TRBD1
v_call: TRBV5-6
cdr3_length: 16
cdr3_aa: CASSAPGQDYQETQYF

d_call: -
v_call: TRBV11-2
cdr3_length: 14
cdr3_aa: CASSDLGGKNIQYF

d_call: TRBD1
v_call: TRBV28
cdr3_length: 18
cdr3_aa: CASSLGRWGTAALGTQYF

d_call: -
v_call: TRBV7-9
cdr3_length: 17
cdr3_aa: CASSFSPTGWSNQPQHF

d_call: -
v_call: TRBV12-2
cdr3_length: 16
cdr3_aa: CASRFQPSGGADEQYF

d_call: -
v_call: TRBV6-1
cdr3_length: 12
cdr3_aa: CAARGAANEQFF

d_call: TRBD1
v_call: TRBV6-5
cdr3_length: 14
cdr3_aa: CASNVGGPSYGYTF

d_call: TRBD1
v_call: TRBV6-5
cdr3_length: 15
cdr3_aa: CASSPGQGAYQPQHF

d_call: -
v_call: TRBV5-8
cdr3_length: 14
cdr3_aa: CASSRQTGGKTQYF

d_call: -
v_call: TRBV28
cdr3_length: 10
cdr3_aa: CASSSPGYTF

d_call: -
v_call: TRBV5-1
cdr3_length: 16
cdr3_aa: CASSLGGLVNLETQYF

d_call: -
v_call: TRBV28
cdr3_length: 11
cdr3_aa: CASSLGRGYTF

d_call: TRBD2
v_call: TRBV5-4
cdr3_length: 16
cdr3_aa: CASSDRTSGGYNEQFF

d_call: TRBD2
v_call: TRBV7-2
cdr3_length: 16
cdr3_aa: CASSSSGGRLSYEQYF

d_call: -
v_call: TRBV21-1
cdr3_length: 16
cdr3_aa: CALQRLIAGVTDTQYF

d_call: -
v_call: TRBV5-6
cdr3_length: 13
cdr3_aa: CASSLGEDYGYTF

d_call: TRBD1
v_call: TRBV2
cdr3_length: 19
cdr3_aa: CASRAPGQGLSSYNSPLHF

d_call: TRBD1
v_call: TRBV2
cdr3_length: 18
cdr3_aa: CASSDSSDRRQITYEQYF

d_call: -
v_call: TRBV5-5
cdr3_length: 13
cdr3_aa: CASSLEGTDTQYF

d_call: -
v_call: TRBV6-5
cdr3_length: 12
cdr3_aa: CASSSVGTEAFF

d_call: -
v_call: TRBV7-2
cdr3_length: 12
cdr3_aa: CASSAGLLAPFF

d_call: TRBD1
v_call: TRBV18
cdr3_length: 12
cdr3_aa: CASSGQTYEQYF

d_call: TRBD1
v_call: TRBV5-1
cdr3_length: 16
cdr3_aa: CASSLYQGVSNGELFF

d_call: TRBD1
v_call: TRBV28
cdr3_length: 14
cdr3_aa: CASSLVGQSYEQYF

d_call: -
v_call: TRBV9
cdr3_length: 15
cdr3_aa: CASSVAKGFGDEQYF

d_call: TRBD1
v_call: TRBV7-3
cdr3_length: 15
cdr3_aa: CASSLLGQGNSPLHF

d_call: TRBD1
v_call: TRBV7-9
cdr3_length: 14
cdr3_aa: CASSTPGQHEKLFF

d_call: TRBD2
v_call: TRBV5-1
cdr3_length: 16
cdr3_aa: CASSLEVGAGGHEQYF